These 13 T cell receptor beta chains came from one sample sequenced in a study of blood T cell repertoires in COVID-19 (dated by TCRdb to the early 2020s). Library preparation employed the immunoSEQ multiplex PCR assay. The table was pulled from immuneACCESS by TCRdb, which kept in-frame rearrangements only. Such tables lose some clones; where checked, under half of the loss comes from unresolved V genes, and the rest has no known cause. Counted in this sample were 140,000 or so clones; 85% of them appeared once. Of the sample, roughly 2.9% is held by the ten largest clones. The sample was peripheral blood. The receptors come from a man aged 50-59 years with acute or convalescent COVID-19.

This clone turned up a few times. V and J are TRBV28 and TRBJ2-7; 8 bases agree with TRBD1. The V gene end was trimmed by 4 bases and the J gene end by 4 bases; junction bases not matched to a gene: 9. CDR3 size: 15 residues. In germline, CDR1 is MDHEN, CDR2 SYDVKM. For the CDR3, the DNA is TGTGCCAGCAGTTCTCCGGGACAGGTAGGATACGAGCAGTACTTC. Protein: CASSSPGQVGYEQYF.

This sequence joins TRBV14 and TRBJ1-2; D not resolved. The V and J ends lost 3 bases and 2 bases respectively, with 10 bases between them. The CDR3 runs to 14 residues. Germline CDR1 is SGHDN and CDR2 is FVKESK. CDR3 nucleotides: TGTGCCAGCAGCCACAGGAGGGAGAACTATGGCTACACCTTC. Translated, it gives CASSHRRENYGYTF.

V usage is TRBV12-3 or TRBV12-4 and J usage is TRBJ1-1; perhaps TRBD1 as D (5 bases). V was pared by 4 bases and J by 4 bases, with 10 bases between. The CDR3 consists of 13 residues. DNA of the CDR3: TGTGCCAGCAGTTCCGGACACGGCACTGAAGCTTTCTTT. This encodes CASSSGHGTEAFF.

This clone was observed a few times. As DNA, the CDR3 is TGCGCCAGCAGCACTTTAGCGGGATCATACACCGGGGAGCTGTTTTTT. Protein sequence: CASSTLAGSYTGELFF. This chain joins TRBV4-1 and TRBJ2-2, with TRBD2 identical over 8 bases. V shed 5 bases, J shed 3 bases, and the junction held 8 bases outside the gene matches. CDR1 is MGHRA and CDR2 is YSYEKL in the germline V gene. The CDR3 has 16 residues.

This sequence joins TRBV11-1 and TRBJ2-7; 9 nucleotides agree with TRBD1. This CDR3 spans 16 amino acids. Trimming took 6 bases from V and 2 from J; bases not matched to a gene: 11. Per the germline V gene, CDR1 is SGHAT and CDR2 is FQDESV (reference sequence). Here the CDR3 reads CASRQPPGQGTYEQYF. Written as DNA, the CDR3 is TGTGCCAGCAGGCAACCGCCGGGACAGGGAACCTACGAGCAGTACTTC.

This chain links TRBV5-4 with TRBJ2-3, with D possibly matching TRBD2 (6 bases). Germline values: CDR1 SGHNT, CDR2 YYREEE (reference sequence). The ends were cut back, 4 bases at V and 0 bases at J, with 18 bases in the middle. This CDR3 is built from 17 residues. The CDR3 coding sequence is TGTGCCAGCAGCCCAAGCCCTAGCGTGGCTAGCACAGATACGCAGTATTTT. Protein product: CASSPSPSVASTDTQYF.

This rearrangement joins TRBV3-1 (or the pseudogene TRBV3-2) to TRBJ2-2; D is undetermined. The length of the CDR3 is 14 residues. Germline CDR1 and CDR2: LGHDT and YNNKEL (reference sequence). Trimming left V 3 bases short and J 4 bases short, with 9 bases between. This CDR3 is CASSQGPSTGELFF. CDR3 nucleotide sequence: TGTGCCAGCAGCCAGGGCCCGTCCACCGGGGAGCTGTTTTTT.

The V call is TRBV7-2, the J call TRBJ1-1; D gene uncertain. The CDR3 totals 15 residues. Trimming shortened V by 4 bases and J by 5 bases, and 17 bases separated the two germline ends. Germline CDR1 and CDR2: SGHTA and FQGNSA. CDR3 nucleotide sequence: TGTGCCAGCAGCTCCATTGCGGTGAGTTGGACTGAAGCTTTCTTT. This sequence encodes CASSSIAVSWTEAFF.

The chain is built from TRBV11-2 and TRBJ1-2; weak D call: TRBD1 (6 bases). Looked up from germline, CDR1 is SGHAT and CDR2 is FQNNGV. Between the trimmed V and J ends, which lost 4 bases and 2 bases, there was a span of 17 bases. The CDR3 extends over 16 amino acids. The CDR3 here is CASSSPRQAPNYGYTF. The DNA of the CDR3 is TGTGCCAGCAGCTCGCCCCGACAGGCACCAAACTATGGCTACACCTTC.

V is TRBV9 and J is TRBJ2-1; maybe TRBD1 (6 bases). Germline values: CDR1 SGDLS, CDR2 YYNGEE. This CDR3 is built from 14 residues. The V gene lost 3 bases and the J gene lost 1 base, with 8 bases spanning the gap. The CDR3 here is CASSAGVSYNEQFF. The CDR3 coding sequence is TGTGCCAGCAGCGCAGGGGTTTCCTACAATGAGCAGTTCTTC.

The gene calls are TRBV5-1 and TRBJ1-4, with D tentatively TRBD1 (5 bases). V was clipped by 2 bases and J by 7 bases, with 12 bases between them. The length of the CDR3 is 14 residues. Germline lookup yields CDR1 SGHRS and CDR2 YFSETQ. CDR3 DNA sequence: TGCGCCAGCAGCTTAGGGGTGGATGGTGAAAAACTGTTTTTT. It specifies CASSLGVDGEKLFF.

The table lists this clone with a few counts. The chain joins TRBV19 to TRBJ2-7; D perhaps matches TRBD2 (5 bases). The CDR3 is 15 residues long. Germline V gene lookup returns CDR1 LNHDA and CDR2 SQIVND (reference sequence). V lost 3 bases to trimming and J lost 0 bases, with 12 bases between them. CDR3 region: CASSISGYASYEQYF. For the CDR3, the DNA is TGTGCCAGTAGTATTTCGGGGTACGCCTCCTACGAGCAGTACTTC.

The V call is TRBV5-4, the J call TRBJ1-6, with D unresolved. V was shortened by 0 bases and J by 6 bases, with 4 bases between the two germline ends. Germline values: CDR1 SGHNT, CDR2 YYREEE (reference sequence). The CDR3 length is 13 residues. The CDR3 coding sequence is TGTGCCAGCAGCTTGGCCGGTAATTCACCCCTCCACTTT. Residues: CASSLAGNSPLHF.